Included here is one T cell receptor beta chain sequence, with context. Its antigen is not known. Every donor was a healthy person donating bone marrow. With 60 Vbeta and 13 Jbeta primers, the PCR was carried out. Here immunoSEQ multiplex PCR was the method, and the copy in TCRdb shows in-frame clones only, minus some. Found here are around 100,000 clones, roughly three quarters of them singletons; the top ten hold roughly 8.9%. Unmatched junction bases numbered 13, after V lost 6 bases and J lost 9 bases. This CDR3 has 15 amino acids. Germline lookup yields CDR1 LNHDA and CDR2 SQIVND (reference sequence). The data derive from a study of cytomegalovirus exposure and HLA in healthy donors. Study as a whole: Most genotyped donors, approximately 81% of more than 300, had Caucasian-associated genetic ancestry. Study-wide findings and caveats: Generally TCR sequences proved uncommon, though certain public TCRs appeared in numerous donors. In a later analysis, V- and J-gene trimming of beta chains associated with a DCLRE1C missense variant, replicated independently.

The sequencing input was PBMCs. This sequence was found in a male donor in good health and CMV-seropositive. This chain links TRBV19 with TRBJ2-1; 8 bases fit TRBD2. The DNA for the CDR3 is TGTGCCAGTAGCCCCGGGACTAGGGGGTTCAGTGAGCAGTTCTTC. This codes for CASSPGTRGFSEQFF.